These 31 T cell receptor beta chains were all obtained from the same sample, sequenced in a study of identical twins (dated by TCRdb to the mid-2010s). To prepare the library, 5' RACE was applied. TCRdb records Illumina HiSeq 2000 as the sequencer. TCRdb cleaned the public reads at Q25 with fastp, built clones with MiXCR and kept in-frame beta chains. For every CDR3 protein sequence, its rows merge into one entry that carries the most common genes and DNA. This sample comprises 450,000 to 650,000 distinct CDR3 sequences, more than 9% of them detected only once. The top ten clonotypes cover 2.5% to 3.5% of the sample. Another study also made use of these data, one on yellow fever vaccine responses in identical twins.

The specimen was PBMCs. The receptor set was obtained from a woman between 18 and 29 years old in good health.

The chain links TRBV9 to TRBJ2-2; D is perhaps TRBD1 (6 bases). V was shortened by 0 bases and J by 1 base, with 13 bases between the two germline ends. Germline loops: CDR1 SGDLS, CDR2 YYNGEE. The CDR3 sequence is 17 residues long. The CDR3 nucleotides read TGTGCCAGCAGCGTAGAATTGAGACAGGTGAACACCGGGGAGCTGTTTTTT. Protein product: CASSVELRQVNTGELFF.

This clonotype turned up a few times. The chain joins TRBV6-1 to TRBJ2-3, with TRBD1 identical over 7 bases. V was pared by 7 bases and J by 1 base, with 17 bases of the junction left unmatched. The CDR3 has 18 residues. The germline gives CDR1 MNHNS, CDR2 SASEGT. The CDR3 nucleotides read TGTGCCAGCAACAATCGGGACAGTCATAAGGCCGGCACAGATACGCAGTATTTT. Its translation: CASNNRDSHKAGTDTQYF.

This clonotype came up many times. The chain employs TRBV10-3 and TRBJ2-7; possibly TRBD2 for D (6 bases). This CDR3 is 14 amino acids long. Germline V CDR1 and CDR2: ENHRY, SYGVKD. V gave up 7 bases and J gave up 3 bases, with 16 bases separating them. CDR3 nucleotide sequence: TGTGCCATCAACCCCGGGACTGGCCGCTACGAGCAGTACTTC. Translated: CAINPGTGRYEQYF.

This clonotype was seen more than once but under ten times. This sequence joins TRBV29-1 and TRBJ2-3; unclear D gene. V lost 0 bases to trimming and J lost 7 bases, with 5 bases between them. This CDR3 is built from 11 residues. The germline V gene has CDR1 SQVTM and CDR2 ANQGSEA. The DNA for the CDR3 is TGCAGCGTTGAAGAAGGAAATACGCAGTATTTT. Its translation is CSVEEGNTQYF.

The chain has TRBV12-3 or TRBV12-4 and TRBJ2-7; D gene ambiguous. The CDR3 loop spans 13 amino acids. V dropped 1 base and J dropped 2 bases, with 6 bases sitting between them. CDR3 amino acids: CASSLENTYEQYF. The DNA of the CDR3 is TGTGCCAGCAGTTTAGAAAACACCTACGAGCAGTACTTC.

At least ten counts were recorded for this clonotype. The J gene is TRBJ2-1, the V gene TRBV12-3 or TRBV12-4; D ambiguous. This CDR3 spans 12 amino acids. V lost 7 bases, J lost 5 bases, and 9 bases lay in between. CDR3 bases: TGTGCCAGCACCCACCGGGACAATGAGCAGTTCTTC. Amino acids: CASTHRDNEQFF.

The chain employs TRBV12-3 or TRBV12-4 and TRBJ2-5; D is possibly TRBD1 or TRBD2 (5 bases each). The CDR3 is 13 amino acids. The V end lost 2 bases, the J end lost 5 bases, and 9 bases lay between the germline ends. The CDR3 bases are TGTGCCAGCAGTTTAACTGGGGACGAGACCCAGTACTTC. This sequence encodes CASSLTGDETQYF.

This clonotype has ten or more counts. This chain links TRBV12-3 or TRBV12-4 with TRBJ2-1; 12 bases agree with TRBD2. The length of the CDR3 is 15 residues. V lost 7 bases, J lost 6 bases, and 7 bases stayed unmatched. The CDR3 protein is CASILAGGPGNEQFF. The CDR3 DNA reads as TGTGCCAGCATTCTAGCGGGAGGGCCGGGCAATGAGCAGTTCTTC.

Ten or more counts support this clonotype. The rearrangement joins TRBV20-1 to TRBJ2-1, with D perhaps assigned TRBD1 or TRBD2 (5 bases each). With 6 bases removed from V and 10 bases from J, the gap between germline ends came to 19 bases. The CDR3 is 13 amino acids. In germline, CDR1 is DFQATT, CDR2 SNEGSKA (reference sequence). Here the CDR3 reads CSAQSRAGLEQFF. The CDR3 coding sequence is TGCAGTGCGCAGAGCAGGGCCGGACTCGAGCAGTTCTTC.

This clonotype was observed a few times. The genes are TRBV27 and TRBJ2-7; unclear D gene. Germline CDR1 and CDR2: MNHEY and SMNVEV (reference sequence). V was pared by 4 bases and J by 3 bases, with 10 bases between. CDR3 length: 13 amino acids. CDR3: CASSSAPDYEQYF. The CDR3, as DNA: TGTGCCAGCAGTTCCGCCCCCGACTACGAGCAGTACTTC.

This clonotype has a count of ten or more. The V and J genes are TRBV9 and TRBJ1-2, with unresolved D. Germline CDR1 reads SGDLS; CDR2 reads YYNGEE. Trimming left V 0 bases short and J 3 bases short, with 12 bases between. This CDR3 is built from 15 residues. The CDR3 region has the DNA TGTGCCAGCAGCGTAGCCCAGGAAAGATACTATGGCTACACCTTC. It translates to CASSVAQERYYGYTF.

This clonotype was counted many times. The chain carries TRBV10-3 and TRBJ2-7; D remains ambiguous. Between the trimmed V and J ends, which lost 3 bases and 4 bases, there was a span of 7 bases. This CDR3 has 12 amino acids. Germline CDR1 is ENHRY and CDR2 is SYGVKD. CDR3 coding DNA: TGTGCCATCAGTGATACACATTACGAGCAGTACTTC. This encodes CAISDTHYEQYF.

V gene TRBV6-2 or TRBV6-3 combines with J gene TRBJ2-7; tentatively, D is TRBD2 (6 bases). The ends were cut back, 6 bases at V and 5 bases at J, with 20 bases in the middle. The CDR3 spans 15 residues. Germline V lookup: CDR1 MNHEY, CDR2 SVGEGT. This CDR3 reads CASRALGSSGDEQYF. CDR3 coding DNA: TGTGCCAGCAGGGCCCTAGGGAGTAGCGGCGACGAGCAGTACTTC.

V and J are TRBV11-2 and TRBJ2-5, with unresolved D. The CDR3 extends over 12 amino acids. Trimming removed 3 bases at V and 4 bases at J, with 6 bases between. Germline CDR1 reads SGHAT; CDR2 reads FQNNGV. This CDR3 reads CASSLPLETQYF. CDR3 nucleotide sequence: TGTGCCAGCAGCTTGCCCCTAGAGACCCAGTACTTC.

The V and J genes are TRBV7-3 and TRBJ2-2; TRBD1 matches 7 bases. The CDR3 spans 14 residues. CDR1 SGHTA and CDR2 FQGTGA come from the germline V gene. V gave up 5 bases and J gave up 6 bases; unmatched junction bases: 6. Here the CDR3 reads CASSQWQGAGELFF. For the CDR3, the DNA is TGTGCCAGCAGCCAGTGGCAGGGGGCCGGGGAGCTGTTTTTT.

This clonotype was counted a few times. This rearrangement joins TRBV12-3 or TRBV12-4 to TRBJ2-7; D is possibly TRBD2 (6 bases). The CDR3 sequence is 14 residues long. The V end lost 6 bases, the J end lost 3 bases, and 15 bases lay between the germline ends. CDR3 protein: CASSPGTPSYEQYF. For the CDR3, the DNA is TGTGCCAGCAGCCCCGGGACTCCCAGCTACGAGCAGTACTTC.

This clonotype was counted a few times. For the CDR3, the DNA is TGTGCCAGCGGACCAGAAACCTACGAGCAGTACTTC. Translating gives CASGPETYEQYF. The chain combines TRBV6-6 with TRBJ2-7; no definite D call. Germline CDR1 and CDR2: MNHNY and SVGAGI (reference sequence). Trimming cost V 8 bases and J 2 bases, with 10 bases left between them. This CDR3 region has 12 residues.

This chain connects TRBV6-1 to TRBJ1-5, with 10 bases lining up with TRBD1. The CDR3 consists of 15 residues. Germline CDR1 reads MNHNS; CDR2 reads SASEGT. The V segment lost 6 bases and the J segment 2 bases; nucleotides outside the gene matches: 4. CDR3 coding DNA: TGTGCCAGCAGAGACAGGGGGCTTGGCAATCAGCCCCAGCATTTT. It encodes CASRDRGLGNQPQHF.

This clonotype was detected many times. The chain employs TRBV12-3 or TRBV12-4 and TRBJ1-5; D is unclear. This CDR3 has 15 residues. With 8 bases removed from V and 4 bases from J, the gap between germline ends came to 18 bases. CDR3 bases: TGTGCCAGCGGTTCCAGTGACGGACCAAATCAGCCCCAGCATTTT. Translation gives CASGSSDGPNQPQHF.

This clonotype has a count of ten or more. The chain has TRBV4-1 and TRBJ2-2; D is possibly TRBD2 (5 bases). The CDR3 spans 15 residues. V was trimmed by 0 bases and J by 4 bases, leaving 9 bases between them. Per germline, CDR1 MGHRA and CDR2 YSYEKL. The CDR3 sequence is CASSQEGGPTGELFF. The CDR3 nucleotides read TGCGCCAGCAGCCAAGAGGGCGGGCCCACCGGGGAGCTGTTTTTT.

This sequence joins TRBV7-2 and TRBJ2-5; 9 bases fit TRBD2. CDR1 is SGHTA and CDR2 is FQGNSA in the germline V gene. This CDR3 has 16 amino acids. V was clipped by 6 bases and J by 5 bases; unmatched bases: 13. The CDR3 spells CASRLWLAGGLETQYF. As DNA, the CDR3 is TGTGCCAGCAGACTGTGGCTCGCGGGGGGGCTGGAGACCCAGTACTTC.

This chain uses TRBV15 with TRBJ2-6; the D gene is possibly TRBD1 (5 bases). The germline V gene encodes CDR1 LNHNV and CDR2 YYDKDF (reference sequence). The ends were cut back, 4 bases at V and 0 bases at J, with 7 bases in the middle. The CDR3 extends over 15 amino acids. The CDR3 sequence: CATSTTGSGANVLTF. CDR3 coding DNA: TGTGCCACCAGCACAACAGGCTCTGGGGCCAACGTCCTGACTTTC.

The CDR3 DNA reads TGTGCCACCACCCTCGGGGCCTCCGGGAAGACCCAGTACTTC. This gives the protein CATTLGASGKTQYF. The J gene is TRBJ2-5, the V gene TRBV6-1; possibly TRBD1 or TRBD2 for D (5 bases each). Germline V gene sequence: CDR1 MNHNS, CDR2 SASEGT. This CDR3 has 14 amino acids. The ends were cut back, 10 bases at V and 6 bases at J, with 21 bases in the middle.

The chain couples TRBV12-3 or TRBV12-4 to TRBJ1-6; no clear D. V dropped 1 base and J dropped 7 bases, with 8 bases sitting between them. CDR3 length: 14 amino acids. The CDR3 sequence: CASSLVAGNSPLHF. CDR3 nucleotides: TGTGCCAGCAGTTTAGTAGCCGGGAATTCACCCCTCCACTTT.

Written as DNA, the CDR3 is TGTGCCAGCAGCCCCATTCATCGGGGGGGAAACTACGAGCAGTACTTC. Amino acids: CASSPIHRGGNYEQYF. This chain links TRBV7-2 with TRBJ2-7; 8 positions agree with TRBD2. Germline values: CDR1 SGHTA, CDR2 FQGNSA. The CDR3 is 16 amino acids. After removal of 5 bases from V and 3 bases from J, the junction contained 12 bases not matched to a gene.

V is TRBV7-9 and J is TRBJ2-2; D remains ambiguous. The CDR3 covers 16 residues. Trimming took off 1 base at V and 0 bases at J, with 9 bases between the two ends. Germline lookup yields CDR1 SEHNR and CDR2 FQNEAQ (reference sequence). As DNA, the CDR3 is TGTGCCAGCAGCTTAGATAATATCACGAACACCGGGGAGCTGTTTTTT. Protein: CASSLDNITNTGELFF.

This clonotype was recorded at least ten times. The chain is built from TRBV12-3 or TRBV12-4 and TRBJ2-1; TRBD2 agrees at 13 bases. V lost 2 bases, J lost 7 bases, and 5 bases stayed unmatched. This CDR3 contains 16 residues. CDR3 region: CASSLTRLAGGNEQFF. Here the CDR3 DNA reads TGTGCCAGCAGTTTAACTAGACTAGCGGGAGGAAATGAGCAGTTCTTC.

This clonotype was observed once. J is TRBJ2-7 and V is TRBV7-3, with 8 bases fitting TRBD1. In germline, CDR1 is SGHTA, CDR2 FQGTGA. V was clipped by 8 bases and J by 2 bases; unmatched bases: 20. The CDR3 spans 18 residues. The CDR3 DNA sequence: TGTGCCAGCTGTTTTAATTTAGGGGGGCAGGGGGCAACCTACGAGCAGTACTTC. Its protein product is CASCFNLGGQGATYEQYF.

The chain is built from TRBV7-9 and TRBJ1-2, with D perhaps TRBD1 (5 bases). Germline V gives CDR1 SEHNR, CDR2 FQNEAQ (reference sequence). This CDR3 has 15 residues. The V gene lost 5 bases and the J gene lost 7 bases, with 20 bases spanning the gap. The CDR3 bases are TGTGCCAGCAGCCCAATATCATCTTCGGGACGTGGCTACACCTTC. Translated: CASSPISSSGRGYTF.

This clonotype showed up just a few times. The chain links TRBV24-1 to TRBJ2-3; D is unclear. CDR3 length: 11 amino acids. Germline V gene lookup returns CDR1 KGHDR and CDR2 SFDVKD. The V and J ends lost 9 bases and 6 bases respectively, with 9 bases between them. CDR3 loop: CATSRSDTQYF. The DNA for the CDR3 is TGTGCCACCTCCAGATCCGATACGCAGTATTTT.

This clonotype appeared many times. The DNA for the CDR3 is TGTGCCAGCAGCGTAGCTAGAGGGGGAGAGACCCAGTACTTC. Its protein product is CASSVARGGETQYF. The J gene is TRBJ2-5, the V gene TRBV9; D possibly corresponds to TRBD1 (6 bases). Trimming cost V 0 bases and J 4 bases, with 10 bases left between them. This CDR3 region has 14 residues. In germline, CDR1 is SGDLS, CDR2 YYNGEE.